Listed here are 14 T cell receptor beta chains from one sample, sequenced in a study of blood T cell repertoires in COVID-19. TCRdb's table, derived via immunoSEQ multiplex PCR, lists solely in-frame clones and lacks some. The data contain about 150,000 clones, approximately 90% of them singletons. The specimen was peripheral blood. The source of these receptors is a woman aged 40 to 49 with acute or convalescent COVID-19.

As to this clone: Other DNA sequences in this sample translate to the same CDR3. CDR3 region: CASSYGTAEETQYF. CDR3 DNA sequence: TGTGCCAGCAGTTACGGGACAGCTGAAGAGACCCAGTACTTC. The chain is built from TRBV6-5 and TRBJ2-5, with 7 positions matching TRBD1. With 2 bases clipped from V and 3 bases from J, the junction kept 3 bases outside the gene matches. The CDR3 is 14 amino acids. CDR1 is MNHEY, CDR2 SVGAGI, per germline.

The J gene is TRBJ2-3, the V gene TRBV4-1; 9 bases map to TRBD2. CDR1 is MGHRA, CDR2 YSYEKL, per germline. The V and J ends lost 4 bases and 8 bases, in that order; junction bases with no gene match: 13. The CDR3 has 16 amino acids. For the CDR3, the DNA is TGCGCCAGCAGCCCGGGGGTAGATAGCGGGAGTTTTACGCAGTATTTT. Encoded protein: CASSPGVDSGSFTQYF.

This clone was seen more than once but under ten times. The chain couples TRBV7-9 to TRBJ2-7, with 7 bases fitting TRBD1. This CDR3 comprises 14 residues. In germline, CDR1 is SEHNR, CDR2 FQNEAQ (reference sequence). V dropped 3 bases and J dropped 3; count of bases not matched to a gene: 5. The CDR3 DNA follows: TGTGCCAGCAGCTTTGACAGGGTCGGCTACGAGCAGTACTTC. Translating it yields CASSFDRVGYEQYF.

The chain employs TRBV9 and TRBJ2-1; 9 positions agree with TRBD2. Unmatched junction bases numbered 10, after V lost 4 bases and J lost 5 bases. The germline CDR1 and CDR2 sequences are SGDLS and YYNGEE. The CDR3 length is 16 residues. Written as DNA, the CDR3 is TGTGCCAGCAGCCCCCCCGGGCTAGCGGGGAACAATGAGCAGTTCTTC. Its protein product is CASSPPGLAGNNEQFF. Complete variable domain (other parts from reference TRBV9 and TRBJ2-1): DSGVTQTPKHLITATGQRVTLRCSPRSGDLSVYWYQQSLDQGLQFLIQYYNGEERAKGNILERFSAQQFPDLHSELNLSSLELGDSALYFCASSPPGLAGNNEQFFGPGTRLTVL.

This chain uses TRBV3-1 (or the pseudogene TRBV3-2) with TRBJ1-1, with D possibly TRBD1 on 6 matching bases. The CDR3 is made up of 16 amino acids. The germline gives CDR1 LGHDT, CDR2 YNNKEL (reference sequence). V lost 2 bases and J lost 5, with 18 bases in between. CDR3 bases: TGTGCCAGCAGCCAAAAAATGGGGGGGGCCCAGACTGAAGCTTTCTTT. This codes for CASSQKMGGAQTEAFF.

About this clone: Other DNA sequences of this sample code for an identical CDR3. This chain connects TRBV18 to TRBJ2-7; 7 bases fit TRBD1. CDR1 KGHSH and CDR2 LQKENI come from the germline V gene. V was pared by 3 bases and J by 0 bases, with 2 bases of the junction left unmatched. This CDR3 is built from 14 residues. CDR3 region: CASSPRDSSYEQYF. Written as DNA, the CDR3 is TGTGCCAGCTCACCCCGGGACAGCTCCTACGAGCAGTACTTC.

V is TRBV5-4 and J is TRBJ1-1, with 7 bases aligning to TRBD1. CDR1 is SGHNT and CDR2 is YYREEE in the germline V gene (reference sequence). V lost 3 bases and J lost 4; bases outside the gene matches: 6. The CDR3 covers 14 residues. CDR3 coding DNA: TGTGCCAGCAGCTCAAACAGGGGAGTCACTGAAGCTTTCTTT. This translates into CASSSNRGVTEAFF.

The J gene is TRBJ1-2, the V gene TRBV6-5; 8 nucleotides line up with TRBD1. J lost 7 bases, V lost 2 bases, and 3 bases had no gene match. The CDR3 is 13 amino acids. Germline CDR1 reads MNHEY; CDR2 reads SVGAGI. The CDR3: CASSYKTGVGYTF. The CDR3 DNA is TGTGCCAGCAGTTACAAGACAGGGGTTGGCTACACCTTC.

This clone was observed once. The CDR3 loop is CASSEALGGTQPQHF. The CDR3 DNA follows: TGTGCCAGCAGTGAAGCTCTTGGGGGGACTCAGCCCCAGCATTTT. This rearrangement joins TRBV6-1 to TRBJ1-5, with a possible D match to TRBD1 (5 bases). V was trimmed by 0 bases and J by 6 bases, leaving 12 bases between them. The CDR3 contains 15 residues. Germline loops: CDR1 MNHNS, CDR2 SASEGT.

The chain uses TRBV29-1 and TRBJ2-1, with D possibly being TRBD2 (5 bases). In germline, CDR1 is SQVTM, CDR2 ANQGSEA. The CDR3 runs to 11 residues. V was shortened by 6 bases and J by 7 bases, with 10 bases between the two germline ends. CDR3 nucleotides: TGCAGCGTGAAGAGGGTAAATGAGCAGTTCTTC. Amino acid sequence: CSVKRVNEQFF.

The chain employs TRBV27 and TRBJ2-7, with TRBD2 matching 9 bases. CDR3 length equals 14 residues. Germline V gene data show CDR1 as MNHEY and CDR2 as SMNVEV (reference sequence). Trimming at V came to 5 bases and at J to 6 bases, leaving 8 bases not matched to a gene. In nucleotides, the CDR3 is TGTGCCAGCAGTCCGGTAGCGGGAGAAGGCGAGCAGTACTTC. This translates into CASSPVAGEGEQYF.

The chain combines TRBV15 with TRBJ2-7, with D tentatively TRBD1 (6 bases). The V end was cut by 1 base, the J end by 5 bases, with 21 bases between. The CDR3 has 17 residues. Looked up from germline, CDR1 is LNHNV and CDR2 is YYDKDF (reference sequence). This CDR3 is CATSRGIGQQGRNEQYF. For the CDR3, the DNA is TGTGCCACCAGCAGAGGGATCGGGCAACAGGGTCGCAACGAGCAGTACTTC.

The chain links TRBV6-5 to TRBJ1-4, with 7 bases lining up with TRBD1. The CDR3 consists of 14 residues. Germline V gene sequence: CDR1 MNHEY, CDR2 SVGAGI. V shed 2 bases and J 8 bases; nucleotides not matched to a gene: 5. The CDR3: CASSYRGQKEKLFF. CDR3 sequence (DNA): TGTGCCAGCAGTTACAGGGGGCAGAAGGAAAAACTGTTTTTT.

DNA for the CDR3: TGTGCCAGCAGCTTAGGGAGGGCTCACCGGGGCGAGCAGTACTTC. It codes for CASSLGRAHRGEQYF. V and J are TRBV7-8 and TRBJ2-7; maybe TRBD2 (6 bases). V shed 1 base and J shed 6 bases, with 16 bases lying between them. CDR3 length: 15 residues. CDR1 is SGHVS, CDR2 FQNEAQ, per germline.